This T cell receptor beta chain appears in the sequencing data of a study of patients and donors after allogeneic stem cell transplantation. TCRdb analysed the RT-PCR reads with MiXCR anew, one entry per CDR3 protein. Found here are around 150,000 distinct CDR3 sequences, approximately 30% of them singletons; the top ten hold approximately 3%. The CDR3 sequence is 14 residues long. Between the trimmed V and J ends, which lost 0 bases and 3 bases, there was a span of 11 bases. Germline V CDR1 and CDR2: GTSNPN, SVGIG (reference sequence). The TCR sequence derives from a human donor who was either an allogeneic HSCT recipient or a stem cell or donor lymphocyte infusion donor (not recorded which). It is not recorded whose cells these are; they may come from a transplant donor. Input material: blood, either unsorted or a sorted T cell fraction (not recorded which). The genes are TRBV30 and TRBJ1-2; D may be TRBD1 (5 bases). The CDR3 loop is CAWSVQESYYGYTF. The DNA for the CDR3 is TGTGCCTGGAGTGTACAGGAGAGCTACTATGGCTACACCTTC.